Listed below are T cell receptor beta chains from one sample, sequenced in a study of shared clonotypes between healthy human individuals. Profiled with immunoSEQ multiplex PCR; TCRdb holds only in-frame clones, not every one. The sample records hundreds of thousands of clones, 92% being singletons. The sequencing input was naive CD8+ T cells sorted from blood. Source of these receptors: a man younger than 40 in good health. The conserved cysteine and the conserved F or W are not part of the CDR3 here. D genes are given only for firm matches.

v_call,j_call,d_call,cdr3_aa
TRBV4-1,TRBJ2-7,.,ASSQDPGKGSSYEQY
TRBV5-1,TRBJ1-4,TRBD1,ASSSPGQGNEKLF
TRBV11-2,TRBJ2-5,.,ASGTISLPGGETQY
TRBV28,TRBJ2-7,TRBD1,ASSDRGAHEQY
TRBV2,TRBJ2-7,TRBD1,ATWRGQGVHEQY
TRBV13,TRBJ2-7,.,ASSLRGYEQY
TRBV28,TRBJ2-5,TRBD1,ASSITGGWETQY
TRBV4-2,TRBJ2-7,.,ASSQDGTVVYEQY
TRBV27,TRBJ2-2,.,ASRRGRDRTGELF
TRBV5-1,TRBJ1-1,.,ASSWTRSAEAF
TRBV9,TRBJ2-3,TRBD1,ASSVSGTGVSDTQY
TRBV7-9,TRBJ2-5,TRBD2,ASSSTTSPETQY
TRBV2,TRBJ2-1,.,ASTGNEQF
TRBV9,TRBJ2-1,TRBD2,ASGGTSRYNEQF
TRBV13,TRBJ2-1,TRBD2,ASSTLRAGGSNEQF
TRBV7-9,TRBJ2-5,.,ASSLAEVTQY
TRBV4-1,TRBJ2-3,.,ASSQEVQGGDTQY
TRBV27,TRBJ2-1,TRBD2,ASRSGTSGRNEQF
TRBV7-3,TRBJ2-2,TRBD2,ASSLSGENTGELF
TRBV2,TRBJ2-3,TRBD2,ASSRDIGTSGRADTQY
TRBV6-5,TRBJ2-5,.,ASSYSGGYQETQY
TRBV19,TRBJ1-4,.,ASSSYEKLF
TRBV6-6,TRBJ2-7,TRBD1,ASSFRDRESYEQY
TRBV5-4,TRBJ2-1,.,ASSSRGAGFDEQF
TRBV11-3,TRBJ2-3,.,ASRSGTDTQY
TRBV29-1,TRBJ2-7,.,SHKDGSSYEQY
TRBV29-1,TRBJ2-1,.,SASYGVKMPINEQF
TRBV9,TRBJ2-7,.,ASSVLMYEQY
TRBV4-2,TRBJ2-2,.,ASTRDYPDRSGELF
TRBV9,TRBJ2-1,TRBD1,ASSVGTGAYNEQF
TRBV5-8,TRBJ1-5,.,ASSRLQGNQPQH
TRBV7-9,TRBJ2-5,.,ASSPPLGGYQETQY
TRBV6-5,TRBJ1-2,.,ASSYSRGGGGYT
TRBV30,TRBJ2-5,.,AWSVPGLPPETQY
TRBV7-9,TRBJ2-7,.,ASSPQIAALNGAQQY
TRBV11-2,TRBJ2-7,.,ASSLRPEAHEQY
TRBV9,TRBJ2-2,.,ASSARPPNTGELF
TRBV7-9,TRBJ2-2,.,ASSWQEPTNTGELF
TRBV7-8,TRBJ2-1,.,ASSSLRLDGSYNEQF
TRBV21-1,TRBJ2-7,.,ASSNIMRRDYEQY